A single sample gave rise to the 17 T cell receptor beta chains below, sequenced in a study of molecular identifiers for immune sequencing clone quantification (dated by TCRdb to the late 2010s). The library was built by means of PCR. Sequencing instrument: Illumina HiSeq 4000. The raw public data were reprocessed by TCRdb itself: fastp quality trimming at Q25, MiXCR clonotype calling, in-frame beta chains only. A single entry per CDR3 protein holds the most common genes and DNA from its merged rows. The table for this sample lists about 320,000 distinct CDR3 sequences; 20% to 25% of them were counted only once. Approximately 0.8% of the sample goes to the ten largest clones. The sequenced sample was naive CD8+ T cells from blood, with Jurkat cell RNA spiked in. The cell subset or site tag for this specimen amounts to: FACS-sorted CD8+CD4-CCR7+CD45RA+ naive T cells. The receptors were gathered from a human donor in good health. Some libraries in this study had Jurkat cell RNA spiked in.

This clonotype appeared many times. This chain links TRBV4-2 with TRBJ1-1; D not resolved. The CDR3 spans 15 residues. Germline CDR1 reads LGHNA; CDR2 reads YNFKEQ. Trimming left V 1 base short and J 0 bases short, with 9 bases between. CDR3 sequence: CASSQGGHMNTEAFF. The CDR3 DNA sequence: TGTGCCAGCAGCCAAGGTGGGCACATGAACACTGAAGCTTTCTTT.

This clonotype was recorded at least ten times. This rearrangement joins TRBV29-1 to TRBJ1-3; TRBD1 is a possible D gene (5 bases). CDR3 length: 12 amino acids. Trimming removed 7 bases at V and 0 bases at J, with 7 bases between. Germline V gene sequence: CDR1 SQVTM, CDR2 ANQGSEA. The DNA for the CDR3 is TGCAGCGGGAGGGGCTCTGGAAACACCATATATTTT. Translation: CSGRGSGNTIYF. The entire variable domain, with the rest obtained from reference TRBV29-1 and TRBJ1-3, is as follows: SAVISQKPSRDICQRGTSLTIQCQVDSQVTMMFWYRQQPGQSLTLIATANQGSEATYESGFVIDKFPISRPNLTFSTLTVSNMSPEDSSIYLCSGRGSGNTIYFGEGSWLTVV.

This clonotype was counted many times. The CDR3 loop is CASRDDREQYF. DNA for the CDR3: TGTGCCAGCAGGGACGACCGGGAGCAGTACTTC. The rearrangement uses TRBV12-3 or TRBV12-4 and TRBJ2-7; no firm D call. This CDR3 comprises 11 residues. Between the trimmed V and J ends, which lost 6 bases and 7 bases, there was a span of 10 bases.

This clonotype has just one count. The V gene is TRBV10-3, the J gene TRBJ2-2; 8 nucleotides agree with TRBD1. The CDR3 length is 16 residues. The germline gives CDR1 ENHRY, CDR2 SYGVKD. J lost 4 bases, V lost 7 bases, and 11 bases had no gene match. Written as DNA, the CDR3 is TGTGCCATCACTCAGAACGGACAGGGAAGCACCGGGGAGCTGTTTTTT. Residues: CAITQNGQGSTGELFF.

The sample holds many counts of this clonotype. At one boundary the junction diverges from the germline segment, which might be a read error. DNA for the CDR3: TGTGCCAGCAGTTTAGGTGACAGCAATCAGCCCCAGCATTTT. Protein: CASSLGDSNQPQHF. V and J are TRBV13 and TRBJ1-5; no reliable D call. The CDR3 totals 14 residues. Germline V gene data show CDR1 as PRHDT and CDR2 as FYEKMQ (reference sequence). The full variable domain, completed using reference TRBV13 and TRBJ1-5, is AAGVIQSPRHLIKEKRETATLKCYPIPRHDTVYWYQQGPGQDPQFLISFYEKMQSDKGSIPDRFSAQQFSDYHSELNMSSLELGDSALYFCASSLGDSNQPQHFGDGTRLSIL.

Ten or more counts support this clonotype. This rearrangement joins TRBV28 to TRBJ2-7; D may be TRBD1 (6 bases). V was shortened by 4 bases and J by 4 bases, with 20 bases between the two germline ends. CDR3 length: 16 residues. In germline, CDR1 is MDHEN, CDR2 SYDVKM. CDR3 in amino acids: CASSSSRALQGYEQYF. CDR3 sequence (DNA): TGTGCCAGCAGTTCATCCCGGGCCCTACAGGGTTACGAGCAGTACTTC.

This clonotype was observed many times. The chain links TRBV19 to TRBJ2-6; no clear D gene. Germline V gives CDR1 LNHDA, CDR2 SQIVND (reference sequence). The CDR3 runs 12 residues. V lost 9 bases, J lost 0 bases, and 3 bases lay in between. CDR3 in DNA: TGTGCCAGCAGCTCTGGGGCCAACGTCCTGACTTTC. Encoded protein: CASSSGANVLTF.

This clonotype occurred many times. The chain carries TRBV28 and TRBJ2-5, with D unresolved. Germline V gene lookup returns CDR1 MDHEN and CDR2 SYDVKM. The CDR3 consists of 15 residues. Trimming shortened V by 1 base and J by 1 base, and 10 bases separated the two germline ends. CDR3 sequence reads: CASSLYGSLQETQYF. CDR3 DNA: TGTGCCAGCAGTTTATACGGGTCCCTCCAAGAGACCCAGTACTTC.

This clonotype occurred many times. The CDR3 here is CASSYGRQGSNQPQHF. Here the CDR3 DNA reads TGTGCCAGCAGTTATGGTCGACAGGGTAGCAATCAGCCCCAGCATTTT. The gene calls are TRBV6-6 and TRBJ1-5, with TRBD1 matching 7 bases. The CDR3 is made up of 16 amino acids. Trimming cost V 3 bases and J 0 bases; bases outside gene matches: 5. Germline V gene sequence: CDR1 MNHNY, CDR2 SVGAGI (reference sequence).

This clonotype has a handful of counts. The chain links TRBV12-3 or TRBV12-4 to TRBJ2-3, with D unclear. This CDR3 contains 15 residues. Trimming took off 1 base at V and 4 bases at J, with 12 bases between the two ends. CDR3 nucleotides: TGTGCCAGCAGTTTAGGTATCAGACTGGCAGATACGCAGTATTTT. Translation gives CASSLGIRLADTQYF.

Comments on this clonotype: One junction end disagrees with the germline gene, perhaps due to a read error. The chain joins TRBV19 to TRBJ2-7, with D perhaps given as TRBD1 or TRBD2 (5 bases each). The CDR3 spans 13 residues. Germline CDR1 LNHDA, CDR2 SQIVND (reference sequence). As DNA, the CDR3 is TGTGCCTGTAGTCCGGGACGGACCTACGAGCAGTACTTC. Residues: CACSPGRTYEQYF.

Regarding this clonotype: This may be a read error: a much more frequent sequence differs by one nucleotide. This sequence joins TRBV7-9 and TRBJ2-5, with TRBD1 identical over 7 bases. This CDR3 region has 16 residues. Per germline, CDR1 SEHNR and CDR2 FQNEAQ (reference sequence). CDR3: CASSAPGTVLQETQCF. For the CDR3, the DNA is TGTGCCAGCAGCGCCCCCGGGACAGTCCTTCAAGAGACCCAGTGCTTC.

This clonotype occurred many times. The chain couples TRBV10-3 to TRBJ2-3; unclear D gene. The CDR3 loop spans 15 amino acids. V was shortened by 5 bases and J by 0 bases, with 12 bases between the two germline ends. CDR1 ENHRY and CDR2 SYGVKD come from the germline V gene. The CDR3 bases are TGTGCCATCAGTACCCCCGGCCCAAGCACAGATACGCAGTATTTT. Encoded protein: CAISTPGPSTDTQYF.

Points on this clonotype: This could be a read error, since a much larger clone is one nucleotide away. The rearrangement uses TRBV28 and TRBJ1-1; 7 nucleotides line up with TRBD1. The CDR3 consists of 15 residues. Germline V CDR1 and CDR2: MDHEN, SYDVKM. CDR3 protein: CASRTGTAINTEALF. The DNA for the CDR3 is TGTGCCAGCAGAACCGGGACAGCGATCAACACTGAAGCTCTCTTT. The full variable domain, its missing parts supplied by reference TRBV28 and TRBJ1-1, is DVKVTQSSRYLVKRTGEKVFLECVQDMDHENMFWYRQDPGLGLRLIYFSYDVKMKEKGDIPEGYSVSREKKERFSLILESASTNQTSMYLCASRTGTAINTEALFGQGTRLTVV.

V and J are TRBV10-2 and TRBJ1-5; 7 bases fit TRBD1. J gave up 9 bases and V 9 bases, and 8 bases lay outside the gene matches. This CDR3 has 12 residues. Per the germline V gene, CDR1 is WSHSY and CDR2 is SAAADI. CDR3 protein: CARRQGVGPQHF. CDR3 in DNA: TGCGCCAGGAGACAGGGTGTGGGGCCCCAGCATTTT.

To note about this clonotype: A much larger clonotype is one base distant, so this may be a read error. The final CDR3 position lacks the conserved phenylalanine or tryptophan, pointing to a likely read error. This rearrangement joins TRBV18 to TRBJ2-7; D ambiguous. The germline V and J ends were trimmed by 3 bases and 0 bases, with 6 bases remaining between them. The CDR3 sequence is 13 residues long. Germline V gives CDR1 KGHSH, CDR2 LQKENI. The CDR3 DNA is TGTGCCAGCTCACCGACGAGCTCCTACGAGCAGTACCTC. This codes for CASSPTSSYEQYL.

This clonotype occurred many times. This chain connects TRBV7-9 to TRBJ2-3, with a weak D call TRBD2 (5 bases). The CDR3 sequence is 14 residues long. Trimming took off 3 bases at V and 0 bases at J, with 7 bases between the two ends. Germline CDR1 and CDR2: SEHNR and FQNEAQ (reference sequence). The CDR3 spells CASSFERSTDTQYF. In DNA form, the CDR3 reads TGTGCCAGCAGCTTCGAGCGGAGCACAGATACGCAGTATTTT.